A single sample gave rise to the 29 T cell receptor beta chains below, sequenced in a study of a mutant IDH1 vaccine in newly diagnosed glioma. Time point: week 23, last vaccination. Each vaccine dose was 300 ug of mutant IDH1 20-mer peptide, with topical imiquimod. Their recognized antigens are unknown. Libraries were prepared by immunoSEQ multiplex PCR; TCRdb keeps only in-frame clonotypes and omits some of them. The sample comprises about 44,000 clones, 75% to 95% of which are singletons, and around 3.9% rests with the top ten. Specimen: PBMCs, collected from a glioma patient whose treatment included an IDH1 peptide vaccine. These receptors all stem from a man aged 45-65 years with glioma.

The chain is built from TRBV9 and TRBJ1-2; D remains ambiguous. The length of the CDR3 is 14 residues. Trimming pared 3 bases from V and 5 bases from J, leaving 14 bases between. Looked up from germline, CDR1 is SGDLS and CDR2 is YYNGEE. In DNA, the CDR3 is TGTGCCAGCAGCGGGTACCTCGGTGGGTATGGCTACACCTTC. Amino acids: CASSGYLGGYGYTF.

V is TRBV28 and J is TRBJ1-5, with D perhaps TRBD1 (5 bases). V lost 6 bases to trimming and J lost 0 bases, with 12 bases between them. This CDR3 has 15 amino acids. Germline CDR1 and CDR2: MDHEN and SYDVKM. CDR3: CASSPGGNSNQPQHF. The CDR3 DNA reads TGTGCCAGCAGCCCTGGGGGGAATAGCAATCAGCCCCAGCATTTT.

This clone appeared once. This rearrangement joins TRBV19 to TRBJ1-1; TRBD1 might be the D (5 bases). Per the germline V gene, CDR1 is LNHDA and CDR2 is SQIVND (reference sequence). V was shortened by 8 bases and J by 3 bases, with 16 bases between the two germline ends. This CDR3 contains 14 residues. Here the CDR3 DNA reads TGTGCCAGTTCTCCACTCGGGGGACACACTGAAGCTTTCTTT. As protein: CASSPLGGHTEAFF.

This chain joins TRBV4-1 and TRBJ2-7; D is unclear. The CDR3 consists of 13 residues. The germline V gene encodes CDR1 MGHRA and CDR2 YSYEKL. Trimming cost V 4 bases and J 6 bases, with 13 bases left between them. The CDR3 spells CASSPPVGFEQYF. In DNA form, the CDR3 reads TGCGCCAGCAGCCCCCCCGTGGGGTTCGAGCAGTACTTC.

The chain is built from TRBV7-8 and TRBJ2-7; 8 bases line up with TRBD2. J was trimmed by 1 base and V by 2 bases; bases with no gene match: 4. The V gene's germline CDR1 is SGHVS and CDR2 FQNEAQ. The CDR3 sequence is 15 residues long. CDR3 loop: CASSLKLAESYEQYF. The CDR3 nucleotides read TGTGCCAGCAGCTTAAAACTAGCGGAATCCTACGAGCAGTACTTC.

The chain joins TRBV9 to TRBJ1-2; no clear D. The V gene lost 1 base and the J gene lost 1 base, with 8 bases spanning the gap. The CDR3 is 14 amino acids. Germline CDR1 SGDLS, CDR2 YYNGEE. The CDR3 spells CASSVFGVNYGYTF. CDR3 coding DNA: TGTGCCAGCAGCGTATTCGGGGTTAACTATGGCTACACCTTC.

CDR3 DNA: TGTGCCAGCAGCGAGGCCGGGACAGGTTATGGCTACACCTTC. It encodes CASSEAGTGYGYTF. The chain combines TRBV7-3 with TRBJ1-2; the match to TRBD1 covers 8 bases. CDR1 is SGHTA, CDR2 FQGTGA, per germline. This CDR3 is 14 amino acids long. Trimming cost V 5 bases and J 5 bases; bases outside gene matches: 7.

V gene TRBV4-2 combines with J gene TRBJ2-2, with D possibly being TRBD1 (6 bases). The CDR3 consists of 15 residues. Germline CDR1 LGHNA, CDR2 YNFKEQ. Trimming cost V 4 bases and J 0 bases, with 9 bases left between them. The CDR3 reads CASSPGTSNTGELFF. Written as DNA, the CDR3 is TGTGCCAGCAGCCCCGGGACATCGAACACCGGGGAGCTGTTTTTT.

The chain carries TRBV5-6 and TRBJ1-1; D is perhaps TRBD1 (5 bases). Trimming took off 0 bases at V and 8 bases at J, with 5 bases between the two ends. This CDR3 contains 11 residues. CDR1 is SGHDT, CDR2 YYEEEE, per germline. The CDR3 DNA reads TGTGCCAGCAGCTTGGGGGGGGAAGCTTTCTTT. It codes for CASSLGGEAFF.

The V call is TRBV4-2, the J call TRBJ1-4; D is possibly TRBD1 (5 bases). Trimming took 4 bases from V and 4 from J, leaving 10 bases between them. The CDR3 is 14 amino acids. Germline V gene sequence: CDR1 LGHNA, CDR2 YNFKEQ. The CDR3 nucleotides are TGTGCCAGCAGCCCCTTACAGGATAATGAAAAACTGTTTTTT. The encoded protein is CASSPLQDNEKLFF.

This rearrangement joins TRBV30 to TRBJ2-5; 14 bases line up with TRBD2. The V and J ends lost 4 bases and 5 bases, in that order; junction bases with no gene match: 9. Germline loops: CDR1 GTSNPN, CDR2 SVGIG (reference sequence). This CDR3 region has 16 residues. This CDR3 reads CAWNWGLAGVLETQYF. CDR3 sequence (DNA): TGTGCCTGGAATTGGGGACTAGCGGGAGTCTTGGAGACCCAGTACTTC.

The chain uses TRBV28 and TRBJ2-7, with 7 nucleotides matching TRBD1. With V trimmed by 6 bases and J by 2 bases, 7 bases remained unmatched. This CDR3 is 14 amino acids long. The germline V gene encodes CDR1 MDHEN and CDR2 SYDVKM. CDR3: CASSRQGTTYEQYF. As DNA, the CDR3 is TGTGCCAGCAGCCGACAGGGAACCACCTACGAGCAGTACTTC. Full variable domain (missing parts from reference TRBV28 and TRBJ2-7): DVKVTQSSRYLVKRTGEKVFLECVQDMDHENMFWYRQDPGLGLRLIYFSYDVKMKEKGDIPEGYSVSREKKERFSLILESASTNQTSMYLCASSRQGTTYEQYFGPGTRLTVT.

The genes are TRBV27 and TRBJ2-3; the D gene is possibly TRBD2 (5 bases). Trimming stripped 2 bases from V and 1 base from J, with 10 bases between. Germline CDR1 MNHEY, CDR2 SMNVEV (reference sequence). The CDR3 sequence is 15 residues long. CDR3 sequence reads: CASSLPEGGTDTQYF. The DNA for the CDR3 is TGTGCCAGCAGTTTACCCGAGGGAGGCACAGATACGCAGTATTTT.

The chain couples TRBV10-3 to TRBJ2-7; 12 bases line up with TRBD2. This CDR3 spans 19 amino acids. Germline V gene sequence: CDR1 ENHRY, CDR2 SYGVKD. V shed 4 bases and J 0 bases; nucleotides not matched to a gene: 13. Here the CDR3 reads CAISGRQGTSGLSSYEQYF. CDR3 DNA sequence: TGTGCCATCAGTGGCCGTCAAGGGACTAGCGGGCTGAGCTCCTACGAGCAGTACTTC.

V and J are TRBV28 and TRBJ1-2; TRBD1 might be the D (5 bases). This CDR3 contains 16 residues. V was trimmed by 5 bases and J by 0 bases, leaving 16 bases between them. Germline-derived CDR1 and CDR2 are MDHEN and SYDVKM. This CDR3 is CASSNPWDGSNYGYTF. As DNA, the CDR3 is TGTGCCAGCAGTAATCCCTGGGACGGCTCTAACTATGGCTACACCTTC.

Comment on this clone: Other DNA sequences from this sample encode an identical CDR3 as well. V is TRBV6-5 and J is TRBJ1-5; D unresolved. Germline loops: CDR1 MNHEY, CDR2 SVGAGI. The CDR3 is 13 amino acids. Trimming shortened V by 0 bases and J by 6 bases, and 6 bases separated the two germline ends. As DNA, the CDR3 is TGTGCCAGCAGTTACTCGCGGGGTCAGCCCCAGCATTTT. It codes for CASSYSRGQPQHF.

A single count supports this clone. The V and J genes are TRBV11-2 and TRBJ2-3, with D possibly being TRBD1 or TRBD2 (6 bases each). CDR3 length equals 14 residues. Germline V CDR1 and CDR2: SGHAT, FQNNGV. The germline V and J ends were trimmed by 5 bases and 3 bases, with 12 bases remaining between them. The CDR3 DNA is TGTGCCAGCAGCCGGGGGCCGGCGACAGATACGCAGTATTTT. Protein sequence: CASSRGPATDTQYF.

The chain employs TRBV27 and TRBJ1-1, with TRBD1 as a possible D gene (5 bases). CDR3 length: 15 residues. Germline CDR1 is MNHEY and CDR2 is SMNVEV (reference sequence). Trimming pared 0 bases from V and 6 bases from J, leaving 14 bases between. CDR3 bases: TGTGCCAGCAGTTTATCATCAGGGTGGGTCGCTGAAGCTTTCTTT. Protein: CASSLSSGWVAEAFF.

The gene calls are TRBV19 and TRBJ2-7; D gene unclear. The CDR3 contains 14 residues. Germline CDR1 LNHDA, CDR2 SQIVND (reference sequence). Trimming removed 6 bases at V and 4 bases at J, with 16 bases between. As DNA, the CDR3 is TGTGCCAGTAGCGTCGGACCAGGCCAATACGAGCAGTACTTC. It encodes CASSVGPGQYEQYF. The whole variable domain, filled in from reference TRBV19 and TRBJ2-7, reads DGGITQSPKYLFRKEGQNVTLSCEQNLNHDAMYWYRQDPGQGLRLIYYSQIVNDFQKGDIAEGYSVSREKKESFPLTVTSAQKNPTAFYLCASSVGPGQYEQYFGPGTRLTVT.

The CDR3 region is CASRGGRYEQYF. CDR3 DNA sequence: TGTGCCAGCAGGGGGGGCCGCTACGAGCAGTACTTC. V gene TRBV27 combines with J gene TRBJ2-7; D possibly matches TRBD1 or TRBD2 (6 bases each). The CDR3 consists of 12 residues. V dropped 6 bases and J dropped 3 bases, with 9 bases sitting between them. CDR1 MNHEY and CDR2 SMNVEV come from the germline V gene (reference sequence).

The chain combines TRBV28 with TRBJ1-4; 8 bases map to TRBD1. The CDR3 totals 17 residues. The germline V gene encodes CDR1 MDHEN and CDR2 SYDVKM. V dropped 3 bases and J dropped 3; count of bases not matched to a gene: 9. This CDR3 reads CASSFYTGGRANEKLFF. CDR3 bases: TGTGCCAGCAGTTTTTATACAGGGGGGAGGGCTAATGAAAAACTGTTTTTT. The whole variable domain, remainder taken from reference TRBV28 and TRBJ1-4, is DVKVTQSSRYLVKRTGEKVFLECVQDMDHENMFWYRQDPGLGLRLIYFSYDVKMKEKGDIPEGYSVSREKKERFSLILESASTNQTSMYLCASSFYTGGRANEKLFFGSGTQLSVL.

The chain's CDR3 is CASSFRADTGELFF. The CDR3 DNA reads as TGCGCCAGCAGCTTCAGGGCTGACACCGGGGAGCTGTTTTTT. The chain links TRBV5-1 to TRBJ2-2, with D possibly matching TRBD1 (5 bases). This CDR3 comprises 14 residues. In germline, CDR1 is SGHRS, CDR2 YFSETQ. Trimming shortened V by 2 bases and J by 3 bases, and 8 bases separated the two germline ends.

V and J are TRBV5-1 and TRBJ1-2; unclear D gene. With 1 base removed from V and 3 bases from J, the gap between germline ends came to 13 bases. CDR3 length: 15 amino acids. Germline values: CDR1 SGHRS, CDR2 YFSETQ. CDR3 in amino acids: CASSLRSLHDYGYTF. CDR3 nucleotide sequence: TGCGCCAGCAGCTTGAGGTCCCTACACGACTATGGCTACACCTTC. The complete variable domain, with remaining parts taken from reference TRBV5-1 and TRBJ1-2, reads KAGVTQTPRYLIKTRGQQVTLSCSPISGHRSVSWYQQTPGQGLQFLFEYFSETQRNKGNFPGRFSGRQFSNSRSEMNVSTLELGDSALYLCASSLRSLHDYGYTFGSGTRLTVV.

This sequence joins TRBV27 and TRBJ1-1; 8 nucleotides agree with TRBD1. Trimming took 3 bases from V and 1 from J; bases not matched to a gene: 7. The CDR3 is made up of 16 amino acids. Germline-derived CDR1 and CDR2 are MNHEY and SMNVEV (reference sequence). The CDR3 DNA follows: TGTGCCAGCAGTTTTCTGACCGGGACAGGGAACACTGAAGCTTTCTTT. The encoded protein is CASSFLTGTGNTEAFF.

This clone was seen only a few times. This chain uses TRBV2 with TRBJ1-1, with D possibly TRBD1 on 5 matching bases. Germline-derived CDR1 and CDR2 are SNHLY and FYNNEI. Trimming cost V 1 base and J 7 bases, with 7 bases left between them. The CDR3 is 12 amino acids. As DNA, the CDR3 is TGTGCCAGCAGTGAAGGCGACAGTGAAGCTTTCTTT. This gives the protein CASSEGDSEAFF.

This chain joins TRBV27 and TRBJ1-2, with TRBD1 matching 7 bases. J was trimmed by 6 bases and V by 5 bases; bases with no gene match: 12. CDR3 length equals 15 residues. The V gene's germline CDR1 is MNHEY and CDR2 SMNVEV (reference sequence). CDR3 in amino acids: CASSPLPNRGHGYTF. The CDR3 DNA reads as TGTGCCAGCAGTCCACTACCAAACAGGGGCCATGGCTACACCTTC.

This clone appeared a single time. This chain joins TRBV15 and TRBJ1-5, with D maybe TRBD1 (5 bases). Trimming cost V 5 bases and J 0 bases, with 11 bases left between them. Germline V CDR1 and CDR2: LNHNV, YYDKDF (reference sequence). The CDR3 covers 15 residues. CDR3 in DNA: TGTGCCACCAGCCCTCAGGGTTATAGCAATCAGCCCCAGCATTTT. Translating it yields CATSPQGYSNQPQHF.

CDR3 protein: CASSPGGATNEKLFF. The CDR3 DNA is TGTGCCAGCAGCCCAGGGGGTGCAACTAATGAAAAACTGTTTTTT. The chain links TRBV7-9 to TRBJ1-4; 7 nucleotides line up with TRBD1. Germline CDR1 and CDR2: SEHNR and FQNEAQ (reference sequence). This CDR3 contains 15 residues. The ends lost 5 bases at V and 0 bases at J; junction bases unmatched: 3.

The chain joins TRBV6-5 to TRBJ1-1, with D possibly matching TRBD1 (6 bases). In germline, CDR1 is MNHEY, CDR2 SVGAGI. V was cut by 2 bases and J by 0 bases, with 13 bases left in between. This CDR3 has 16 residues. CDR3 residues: CASSYTRRGLNTEAFF. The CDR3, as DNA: TGTGCCAGCAGTTACACGCGCAGGGGATTGAACACTGAAGCTTTCTTT.